Reported below is one T cell receptor beta chain. The repertoire was sequenced with immunoSEQ multiplex PCR; TCRdb's copy has only in-frame clones and lacks some. The table includes 95,000 to 150,000 clones, almost 90% detected once. This sample was taken from a study of blood T cell repertoires in COVID-19. The TCR originated in a woman between 45 and 60 years old with active or convalescent COVID-19. Material: peripheral blood.

This CDR3 reads CASKEDRGVYGYTF. In nucleotides, the CDR3 is TGTGCCAGCAAAGAAGACAGGGGAGTCTATGGCTACACCTTC. The chain is built from TRBV6-5 and TRBJ1-2, with 8 bases identical to TRBD1. The germline gives CDR1 MNHEY, CDR2 SVGAGI. This CDR3 is 14 amino acids long. The V gene end was trimmed by 7 bases and the J gene end by 4 bases; junction bases not matched to a gene: 8.